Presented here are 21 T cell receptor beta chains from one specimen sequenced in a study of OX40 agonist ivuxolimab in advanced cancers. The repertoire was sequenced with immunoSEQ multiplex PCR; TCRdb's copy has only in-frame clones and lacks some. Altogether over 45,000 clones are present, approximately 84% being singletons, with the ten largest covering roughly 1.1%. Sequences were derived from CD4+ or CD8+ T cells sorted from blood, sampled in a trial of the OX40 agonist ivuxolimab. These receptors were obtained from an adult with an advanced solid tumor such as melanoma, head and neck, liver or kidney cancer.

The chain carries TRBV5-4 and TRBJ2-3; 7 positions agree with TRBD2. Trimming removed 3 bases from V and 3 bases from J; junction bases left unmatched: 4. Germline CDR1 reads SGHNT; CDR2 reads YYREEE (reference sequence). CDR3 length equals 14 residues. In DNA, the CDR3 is TGTGCCAGCAGCTGGGGGGGAGTAACAGATACGCAGTATTTT. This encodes CASSWGGVTDTQYF.

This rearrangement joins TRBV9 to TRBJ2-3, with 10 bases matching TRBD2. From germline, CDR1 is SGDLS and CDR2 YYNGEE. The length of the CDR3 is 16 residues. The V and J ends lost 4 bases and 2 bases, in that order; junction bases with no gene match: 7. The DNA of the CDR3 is TGTGCCAGCAGCATCAATGGACTAGCGGCCACAGATACGCAGTATTTT. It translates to CASSINGLAATDTQYF.

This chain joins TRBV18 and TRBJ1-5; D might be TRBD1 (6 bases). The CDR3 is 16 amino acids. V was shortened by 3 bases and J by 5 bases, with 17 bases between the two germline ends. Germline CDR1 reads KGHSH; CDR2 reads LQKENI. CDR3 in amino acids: CASSPQGKGVYQPQHF. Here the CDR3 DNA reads TGTGCCAGCTCACCCCAGGGGAAGGGTGTTTATCAGCCCCAGCATTTT.

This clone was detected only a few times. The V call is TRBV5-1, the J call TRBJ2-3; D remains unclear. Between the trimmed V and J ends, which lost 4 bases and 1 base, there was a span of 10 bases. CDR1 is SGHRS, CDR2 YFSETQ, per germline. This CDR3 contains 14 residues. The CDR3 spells CASSPEEGTDTQYF. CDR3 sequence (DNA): TGCGCCAGCAGCCCCGAGGAAGGCACAGATACGCAGTATTTT. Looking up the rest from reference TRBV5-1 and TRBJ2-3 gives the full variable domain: KAGVTQTPRYLIKTRGQQVTLSCSPISGHRSVSWYQQTPGQGLQFLFEYFSETQRNKGNFPGRFSGRQFSNSRSEMNVSTLELGDSALYLCASSPEEGTDTQYFGPGTRLTVL.

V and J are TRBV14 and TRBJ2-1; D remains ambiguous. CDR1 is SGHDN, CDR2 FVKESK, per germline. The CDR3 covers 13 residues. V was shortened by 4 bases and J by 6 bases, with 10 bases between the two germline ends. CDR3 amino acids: CASSPPTRNEQFF. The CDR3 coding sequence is TGTGCCAGCAGCCCCCCTACCCGCAATGAGCAGTTCTTC.

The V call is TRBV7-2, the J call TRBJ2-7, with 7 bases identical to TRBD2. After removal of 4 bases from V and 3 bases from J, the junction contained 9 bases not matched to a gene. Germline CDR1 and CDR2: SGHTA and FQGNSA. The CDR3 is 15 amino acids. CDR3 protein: CASSSAAGQIYEQYF. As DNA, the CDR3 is TGTGCCAGCAGCTCCGCAGCGGGGCAGATCTACGAGCAGTACTTC.

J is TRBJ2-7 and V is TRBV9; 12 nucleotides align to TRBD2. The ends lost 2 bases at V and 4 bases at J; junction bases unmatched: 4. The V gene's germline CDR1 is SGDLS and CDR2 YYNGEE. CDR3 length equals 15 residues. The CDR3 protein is CASSVGTSGWYEQYF. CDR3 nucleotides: TGTGCCAGCAGCGTTGGGACTAGCGGGTGGTACGAGCAGTACTTC.

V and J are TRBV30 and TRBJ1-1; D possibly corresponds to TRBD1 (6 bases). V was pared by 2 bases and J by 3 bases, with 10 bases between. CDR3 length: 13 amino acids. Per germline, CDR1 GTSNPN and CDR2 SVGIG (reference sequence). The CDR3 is CAWSQGLDTEAFF. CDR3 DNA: TGTGCCTGGAGTCAGGGGCTTGACACTGAAGCTTTCTTT. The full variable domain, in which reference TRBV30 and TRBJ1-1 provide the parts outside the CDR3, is SQTIHQWPATLVQPVGSPLSLECTVEGTSNPNLYWYRQAAGRGLQLLFYSVGIGQISSEVPQNLSASRPQDRQFILSSKKLLLSDSGFYLCAWSQGLDTEAFFGQGTRLTVV.

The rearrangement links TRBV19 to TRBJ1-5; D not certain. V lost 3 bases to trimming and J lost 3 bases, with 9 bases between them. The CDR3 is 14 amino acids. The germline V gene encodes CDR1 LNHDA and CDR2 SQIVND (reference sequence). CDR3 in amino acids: CASSIPKYNQPQHF. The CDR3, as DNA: TGTGCCAGTAGTATCCCCAAGTACAATCAGCCCCAGCATTTT. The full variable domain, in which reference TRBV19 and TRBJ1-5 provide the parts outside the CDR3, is DGGITQSPKYLFRKEGQNVTLSCEQNLNHDAMYWYRQDPGQGLRLIYYSQIVNDFQKGDIAEGYSVSREKKESFPLTVTSAQKNPTAFYLCASSIPKYNQPQHFGDGTRLSIL.

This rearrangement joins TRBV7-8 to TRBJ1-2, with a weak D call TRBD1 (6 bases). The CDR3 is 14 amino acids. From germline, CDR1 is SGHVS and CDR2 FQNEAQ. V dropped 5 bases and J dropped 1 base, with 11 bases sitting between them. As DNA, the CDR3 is TGTGCCAGCAGCCCCTGGACAGATAACTATGGCTACACCTTC. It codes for CASSPWTDNYGYTF.

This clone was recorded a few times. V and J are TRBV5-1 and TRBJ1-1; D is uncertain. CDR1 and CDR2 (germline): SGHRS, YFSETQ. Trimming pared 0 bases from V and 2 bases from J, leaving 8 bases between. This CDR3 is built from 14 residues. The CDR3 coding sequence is TGCGCCAGCAGCTTGGTAACGGCAAACACTGAAGCTTTCTTT. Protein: CASSLVTANTEAFF.

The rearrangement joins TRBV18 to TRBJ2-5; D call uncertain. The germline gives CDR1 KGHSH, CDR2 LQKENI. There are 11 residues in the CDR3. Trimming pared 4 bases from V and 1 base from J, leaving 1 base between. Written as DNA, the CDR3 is TGTGCCAGCTCACTCCAAGAGACCCAGTACTTC. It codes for CASSLQETQYF.

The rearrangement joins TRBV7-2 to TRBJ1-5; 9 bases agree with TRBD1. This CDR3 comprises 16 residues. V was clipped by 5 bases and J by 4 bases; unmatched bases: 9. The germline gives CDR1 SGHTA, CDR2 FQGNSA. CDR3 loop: CASSTFSGQGNQPQHF. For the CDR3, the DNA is TGTGCCAGCAGCACCTTCTCCGGACAGGGGAATCAGCCCCAGCATTTT. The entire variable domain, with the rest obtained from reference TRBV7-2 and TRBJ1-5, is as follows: GAGVSQSPSNKVTEKGKDVELRCDPISGHTALYWYRQSLGQGLEFLIYFQGNSAPDKSGLPSDRFSAERTGGSVSTLTIQRTQQEDSAVYLCASSTFSGQGNQPQHFGDGTRLSIL.

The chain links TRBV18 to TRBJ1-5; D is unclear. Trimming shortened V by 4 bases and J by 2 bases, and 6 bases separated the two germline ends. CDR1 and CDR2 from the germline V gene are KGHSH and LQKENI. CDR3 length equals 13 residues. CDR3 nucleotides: TGTGCCAGCTCACAGGATCGCAATCAGCCCCAGCATTTT. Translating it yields CASSQDRNQPQHF.

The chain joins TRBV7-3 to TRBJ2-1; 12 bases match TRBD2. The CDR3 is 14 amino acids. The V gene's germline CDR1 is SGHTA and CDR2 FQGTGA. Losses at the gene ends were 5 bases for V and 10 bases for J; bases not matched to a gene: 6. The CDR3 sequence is CASSPGTSGREQFF. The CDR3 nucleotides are TGTGCCAGCAGCCCGGGGACTAGCGGGCGGGAGCAGTTCTTC.

The CDR3 loop reads CATSRTSGSFDEQYF. CDR3 sequence (DNA): TGTGCCACCAGCAGGACTAGCGGGAGTTTCGACGAGCAGTACTTC. The J gene is TRBJ2-7, the V gene TRBV15; 12 nucleotides align to TRBD2. There are 15 residues in the CDR3. The V gene's germline CDR1 is LNHNV and CDR2 YYDKDF (reference sequence). The junction had 5 bases not matched to a gene; V was cut back by 3 bases and J by 5 bases.

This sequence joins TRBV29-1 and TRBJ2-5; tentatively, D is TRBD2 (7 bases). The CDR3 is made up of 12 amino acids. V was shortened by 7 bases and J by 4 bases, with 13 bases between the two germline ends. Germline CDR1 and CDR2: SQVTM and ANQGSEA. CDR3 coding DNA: TGCAGCGCCGAGGGGGGGGCAGAGACCCAGTACTTC. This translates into CSAEGGAETQYF.

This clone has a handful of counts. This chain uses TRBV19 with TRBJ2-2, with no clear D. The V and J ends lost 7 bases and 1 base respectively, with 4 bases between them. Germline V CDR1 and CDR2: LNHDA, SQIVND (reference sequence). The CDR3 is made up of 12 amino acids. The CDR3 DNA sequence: TGTGCCAGTACCGGGAACACCGGGGAGCTGTTTTTT. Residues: CASTGNTGELFF.

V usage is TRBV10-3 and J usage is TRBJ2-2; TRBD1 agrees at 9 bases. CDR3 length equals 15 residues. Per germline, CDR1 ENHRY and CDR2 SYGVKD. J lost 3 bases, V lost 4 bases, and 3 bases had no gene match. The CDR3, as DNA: TGTGCCATCAGTGGCCGGGACAGGGACACCGGGGAGCTGTTTTTT. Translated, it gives CAISGRDRDTGELFF.

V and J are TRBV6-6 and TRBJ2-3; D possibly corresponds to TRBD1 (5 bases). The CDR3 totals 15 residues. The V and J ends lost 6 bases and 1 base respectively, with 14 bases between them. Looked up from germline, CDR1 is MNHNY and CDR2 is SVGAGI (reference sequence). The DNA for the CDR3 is TGTGCCAGCAGCCTCCAGGGTCAGGGCACAGATACGCAGTATTTT. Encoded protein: CASSLQGQGTDTQYF.

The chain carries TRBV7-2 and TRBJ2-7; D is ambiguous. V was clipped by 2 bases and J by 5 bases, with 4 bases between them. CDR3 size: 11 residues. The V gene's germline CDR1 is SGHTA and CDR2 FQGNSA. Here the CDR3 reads CASSLSHEQYF. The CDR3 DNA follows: TGTGCCAGCAGCTTATCCCACGAGCAGTACTTC.